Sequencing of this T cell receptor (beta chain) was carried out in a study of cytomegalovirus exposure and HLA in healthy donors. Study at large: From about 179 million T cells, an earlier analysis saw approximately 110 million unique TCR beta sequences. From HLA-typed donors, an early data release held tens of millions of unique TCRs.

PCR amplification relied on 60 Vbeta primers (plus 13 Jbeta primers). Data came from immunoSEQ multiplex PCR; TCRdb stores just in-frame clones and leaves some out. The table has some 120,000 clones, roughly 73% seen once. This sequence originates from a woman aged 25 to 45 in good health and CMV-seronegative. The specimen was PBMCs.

In DNA, the CDR3 is TGTGCCAGCAGTTTGTTTGGGGGCGCGGGCAATCAGCCCCAGCATTTT. Protein product: CASSLFGGAGNQPQHF. The chain couples TRBV27 to TRBJ1-5; weak D call: TRBD1 (6 bases). CDR3 length: 16 amino acids. Germline assignment: CDR1 MNHEY and CDR2 SMNVEV (reference sequence). V lost 3 bases, J lost 2 bases, and 14 bases lay in between.